One sample yielded the 16 T cell receptor beta chains listed below, sequenced in a study of neurological immune-mediated disorders. TCRdb passed the 5' RACE reads through MiXCR, listing each CDR3 protein once. This sample yields around 49,000 distinct CDR3 sequences, of which about 13% are seen a single time; 7.5% to 9.5% belongs to the top ten. Time point indicated: longitudinal time-point 3. Input material: PBMCs. These TCRs come from a male donor with HTLV-1-associated myelopathy (HAM/TSP).

This clonotype was counted many times. The V call is TRBV27, the J call TRBJ1-4; D unclear. This CDR3 is 13 amino acids long. Germline lookup yields CDR1 MNHEY and CDR2 SMNVEV (reference sequence). V gave up 2 bases and J gave up 10 bases, with 11 bases separating them. The CDR3 DNA sequence: TGTGCCAGCAGTTTAAGGTGGAGTGGAAAACTGTTTTTT. Translated, it gives CASSLRWSGKLFF.

This clonotype was counted many times. This chain links TRBV9 with TRBJ1-1; a possible D gene is TRBD1 (5 bases). The CDR3 runs 14 residues. V was cut by 0 bases and J by 6 bases, with 12 bases left in between. Per germline, CDR1 SGDLS and CDR2 YYNGEE. The CDR3 bases are TGTGCCAGCAGCGTAGGGGAAGGGGCGGCTGAAGCTTTCTTT. Protein sequence: CASSVGEGAAEAFF.

This clonotype was seen at least ten times. V and J are TRBV7-2 and TRBJ1-3; no definite D call. The CDR3 runs 14 residues. Trimming removed 1 base from V and 0 bases from J, with 4 bases in between. CDR1 SGHTA and CDR2 FQGNSA come from the germline V gene. The DNA of the CDR3 is TGTGCCAGCAGCTTAGGGAACTCTGGAAACACCATATATTTT. Its protein product is CASSLGNSGNTIYF.

There are many counts of this clonotype. The genes are TRBV7-2 and TRBJ1-5; no clear D. The CDR3 sequence is 13 residues long. The V gene lost 3 bases and the J gene lost 4 bases, with 7 bases spanning the gap. Germline V gene data show CDR1 as SGHTA and CDR2 as FQGNSA. The CDR3 region is CASSFGENQPQHF. CDR3 nucleotide sequence: TGTGCCAGCAGCTTCGGAGAGAATCAGCCCCAGCATTTT.

This clonotype has ten or more counts. The chain uses TRBV24-1 and TRBJ1-5; D is possibly TRBD1 (5 bases). The V end lost 5 bases, the J end lost 2 bases, and 9 bases lay between the germline ends. The CDR3 consists of 14 residues. CDR1 and CDR2 from the germline V gene are KGHDR and SFDVKD. CDR3 residues: CATSAGMRNQPQHF. CDR3 DNA sequence: TGTGCCACCAGTGCAGGGATGCGCAATCAGCCCCAGCATTTT.

Many counts were recorded for this clonotype. The chain has TRBV6-5 and TRBJ1-2; 10 positions match TRBD1. Germline trimming cut 2 bases from V and 4 bases from J; bases unmatched to any gene: 7. Germline V lookup: CDR1 MNHEY, CDR2 SVGAGI. The CDR3 length is 16 residues. The CDR3 DNA reads as TGTGCCAGCAGTTACGTGCGGACAGGGGGTGGCTATGGCTACACCTTC. Protein sequence: CASSYVRTGGGYGYTF.

This clonotype was observed many times. The rearrangement links TRBV6-4 to TRBJ2-6; 8 bases are shared with TRBD1. The CDR3 is 17 residues long. V was clipped by 5 bases and J by 0 bases; unmatched bases: 6. CDR1 and CDR2 (germline): MRHNA, SNTAGT. The chain's CDR3 is CASSRTGSNSGANVLTF. For the CDR3, the DNA is TGTGCCAGCAGTAGGACAGGGAGTAACTCTGGGGCCAACGTCCTGACTTTC.

The V gene is TRBV20-1, the J gene TRBJ1-1; D may be TRBD1 (6 bases). Germline lookup yields CDR1 DFQATT and CDR2 SNEGSKA (reference sequence). V was pared by 4 bases and J by 3 bases, with 18 bases between. The CDR3 length is 15 residues. CDR3 nucleotide sequence: TGCAGTGCTAAGTTAGGGGGACCGGGGGACACTGAAGCTTTCTTT. It specifies CSAKLGGPGDTEAFF.

In regard to this clonotype: This may be a read error, as it is one base from a much larger clone. The chain combines TRBV12-3 or TRBV12-4 with TRBJ2-2; 7 nucleotides agree with TRBD1. CDR3 length: 17 residues. V lost 5 bases, J lost 5 bases, and 14 bases stayed unmatched. The CDR3 nucleotides read TGTGCCAGCAGTCTTTTGGGTCCCGGGACAGTAACCGGGGAGCTGTTTTTT. Its protein product is CASSLLGPGTVTGELFF.

Many counts were recorded for this clonotype. The chain couples TRBV11-2 to TRBJ2-5; tentatively, D is TRBD1 (7 bases). There are 17 residues in the CDR3. CDR1 is SGHAT and CDR2 is FQNNGV in the germline V gene. The V gene lost 0 bases and the J gene lost 5 bases, with 19 bases spanning the gap. The CDR3: CASSLDLRQTGRETQYF. The CDR3 bases are TGTGCCAGCAGCTTAGATTTGAGGCAGACAGGGAGGGAGACCCAGTACTTC. Using reference TRBV11-2 and TRBJ2-5 for the parts outside the CDR3, the full variable domain is EAGVAQSPRYKIIEKRQSVAFWCNPISGHATLYWYQQILGQGPKLLIQFQNNGVVDDSQLPKDRFSAERLKGVDSTLKIQPAKLEDSAVYLCASSLDLRQTGRETQYFGPGTRLLVL.

This clonotype was detected many times. The chain combines TRBV7-2 with TRBJ1-1, with D possibly TRBD1 on 6 matching bases. CDR1 is SGHTA, CDR2 FQGNSA, per germline. The V gene lost 4 bases and the J gene lost 0 bases, with 12 bases spanning the gap. CDR3 size: 15 residues. Here the CDR3 DNA reads TGTGCCAGCAGCTCAAGACAGGCCCTGAACACTGAAGCTTTCTTT. Translation gives CASSSRQALNTEAFF.

The sample holds many counts of this clonotype. V and J are TRBV6-2 or TRBV6-3 and TRBJ1-6; 7 nucleotides agree with TRBD1. The length of the CDR3 is 14 residues. V shed 7 bases, J shed 9 bases, and the junction held 9 bases outside the gene matches. The germline V gene has CDR1 MNHEY and CDR2 SVGEGT. In nucleotides, the CDR3 is TGTGCCAGCACTATACAGGGGAATCCTTCACCCCTCCACTTT. Translating gives CASTIQGNPSPLHF.

The V gene is TRBV20-1, the J gene TRBJ1-4, with D possibly TRBD1 on 5 matching bases. CDR3 length equals 11 residues. V lost 6 bases and J lost 5, with 7 bases in between. The germline V gene encodes CDR1 DFQATT and CDR2 SNEGSKA (reference sequence). The CDR3 protein is CSAWDNEKLFF. In nucleotides, the CDR3 is TGCAGTGCATGGGACAATGAAAAACTGTTTTTT.

The chain uses TRBV29-1 and TRBJ2-7; D unclear. Trimming stripped 4 bases from V and 1 base from J, with 8 bases between. This CDR3 is 12 amino acids long. CDR1 SQVTM and CDR2 ANQGSEA come from the germline V gene. The CDR3 DNA reads as TGCAGCGTTGGCGTCTCATCCTACGAGCAGTACTTC. Residues: CSVGVSSYEQYF.

This clonotype showed up many times. DNA for the CDR3: TGTGCCAGCAGTTTAAACAGGAAGTCCTACGAGCAGTACTTC. It translates to CASSLNRKSYEQYF. The genes are TRBV12-3 or TRBV12-4 and TRBJ2-7, with a weak D call TRBD1 (5 bases). V gave up 2 bases and J gave up 1 base, with 9 bases separating them. The CDR3 is 14 residues long.

There are many counts of this clonotype. This sequence joins TRBV20-1 and TRBJ1-4; the match to TRBD1 covers 9 bases. The V and J ends lost 1 base and 6 bases, in that order; junction bases with no gene match: 3. The CDR3 totals 14 residues. The germline V gene has CDR1 DFQATT and CDR2 SNEGSKA (reference sequence). In DNA form, the CDR3 reads TGCAGTGCTAGAGGTTGGGACAGGGATGAAAAACTGTTTTTT. Translating it yields CSARGWDRDEKLFF.